The 15 T cell receptor beta chains in this list originate from one sample, sequenced in a study of T cell responses to AZD1222 COVID-19 vaccine. Sequencing was performed with immunoSEQ multiplex PCR; in TCRdb, only in-frame clones are kept and a portion is missing. The table includes 120,000 or so clones, 80% to 95% detected once. The sequencing used peripheral blood, collected 28 days after the second AZD1222 dose. Receptors originate from an adult who received the AZD1222 COVID-19 vaccine.

In this sample, this clone turned up once. The chain uses TRBV5-4 and TRBJ1-4, with a tentative D call TRBD1 (6 bases). In germline, CDR1 is SGHNT, CDR2 YYREEE (reference sequence). This CDR3 has 15 residues. The ends were cut back, 5 bases at V and 8 bases at J, with 19 bases in the middle. CDR3 amino acids: CASRPGRGPNEKLFF. The CDR3 DNA follows: TGTGCCAGCAGGCCAGGACGGGGGCCAAACGAAAAACTGTTTTTT.

The chain is built from TRBV7-9 and TRBJ1-3; D is ambiguous. V was cut by 1 base and J by 4 bases, with 5 bases left in between. From germline, CDR1 is SEHNR and CDR2 FQNEAQ (reference sequence). There are 13 residues in the CDR3. The CDR3, as DNA: TGTGCCAGCAGCTTAGACAGAGGAAACACCATATATTTT. Its translation is CASSLDRGNTIYF. The full variable domain, with the rest looked up from reference TRBV7-9 and TRBJ1-3, is DTGVSQNPRHKITKRGQNVTFRCDPISEHNRLYWYRQTLGQGPEFLTYFQNEAQLEKSRLLSDRFSAERPKGSFSTLEIQRTEQGDSAMYLCASSLDRGNTIYFGEGSWLTVV.

This sequence joins TRBV28 and TRBJ1-6; 11 bases fit TRBD1. The CDR3 length is 18 residues. J gave up 8 bases and V 1 base, and 10 bases lay outside the gene matches. Germline loops: CDR1 MDHEN, CDR2 SYDVKM. The CDR3 loop is CASSLYPDRGQMDSPLHF. Written as DNA, the CDR3 is TGTGCCAGCAGTTTATATCCGGACAGGGGGCAGATGGATTCACCCCTCCACTTT.

This chain links TRBV6-5 with TRBJ1-2, with a weak D call TRBD1 (6 bases). Germline V gene data show CDR1 as MNHEY and CDR2 as SVGAGI. V shed 0 bases and J shed 3 bases, with 8 bases lying between them. This CDR3 contains 14 residues. CDR3 sequence: CASSYSGGDYGYTF. The CDR3 coding sequence is TGTGCCAGCAGTTACTCGGGGGGCGACTATGGCTACACCTTC.

V is TRBV28 and J is TRBJ1-2; D uncertain. CDR1 and CDR2 (germline): MDHEN, SYDVKM. There are 12 residues in the CDR3. Between the trimmed V and J ends, which lost 2 bases and 5 bases, there was a span of 6 bases. DNA of the CDR3: TGTGCCAGCAGTTTAGGGTTATATGGCTACACCTTC. It translates to CASSLGLYGYTF.

The chain uses TRBV5-6 and TRBJ2-4; 7 bases align to TRBD1. CDR1 and CDR2 (germline): SGHDT, YYEEEE. This CDR3 region has 13 residues. J gave up 11 bases and V 1 base, and 6 bases lay outside the gene matches. The CDR3 DNA reads TGTGCCAGCAGCTTGCCAGACAGGGCGGTTCAGTACTTC. Protein: CASSLPDRAVQYF.

The chain has TRBV19 and TRBJ1-1; D gene unclear. V dropped 3 bases and J dropped 3 bases, with 8 bases sitting between them. The CDR3 is 13 amino acids. Germline V gives CDR1 LNHDA, CDR2 SQIVND (reference sequence). The CDR3 nucleotides are TGTGCCAGTAGTATGGGCTGGGACACTGAAGCTTTCTTT. Translation gives CASSMGWDTEAFF.

This chain joins TRBV19 and TRBJ1-5, with 11 bases matching TRBD1. CDR1 is LNHDA and CDR2 is SQIVND in the germline V gene (reference sequence). V shed 4 bases, J shed 3 bases, and the junction held 5 bases outside the gene matches. This CDR3 is built from 16 residues. Here the CDR3 reads CASSTGTGGDNQPQHF. The CDR3 DNA is TGTGCCAGTAGTACCGGGACAGGGGGTGACAATCAGCCCCAGCATTTT.

The V call is TRBV6-6, the J call TRBJ2-1, with D unresolved. The CDR3 extends over 15 amino acids. Germline lookup yields CDR1 MNHNY and CDR2 SVGAGI (reference sequence). Trimming cost V 9 bases and J 6 bases, with 21 bases left between them. The CDR3 DNA reads as TGTGCCAGTAATCCAAAGGCCGGATCGTCCAATGAGCAGTTCTTC. Its protein product is CASNPKAGSSNEQFF.

CDR3 DNA: TGTGCCAGCAAGATTCGGTTTCAAGAGACCCAGTACTTC. It encodes CASKIRFQETQYF. V is TRBV28 and J is TRBJ2-5; D not resolved. V was shortened by 7 bases and J by 2 bases, with 11 bases between the two germline ends. Germline V gives CDR1 MDHEN, CDR2 SYDVKM. CDR3 length: 13 amino acids.

The V and J genes are TRBV27 and TRBJ2-7; 9 bases fit TRBD1. CDR1 is MNHEY, CDR2 SMNVEV, per germline (reference sequence). CDR3 length: 15 amino acids. Trimming removed 5 bases from V and 2 bases from J; junction bases left unmatched: 7. The DNA of the CDR3 is TGTGCCAGCAGTCCCACCTGGGACAGGGCCTACGAGCAGTACTTC. Residues: CASSPTWDRAYEQYF.

V and J are TRBV6-5 and TRBJ2-2, with D hard to call. The germline V and J ends were trimmed by 6 bases and 7 bases, with 9 bases remaining between them. Germline V gene data show CDR1 as MNHEY and CDR2 as SVGAGI. This CDR3 contains 12 residues. CDR3 coding DNA: TGTGCCAGCAGCCTAAACGGCGGGGAGCTGTTTTTT. This gives the protein CASSLNGGELFF.

The chain carries TRBV27 and TRBJ1-6; D not certain. Germline CDR1 and CDR2: MNHEY and SMNVEV (reference sequence). The CDR3 runs to 16 residues. The V end was cut by 3 bases, the J end by 7 bases, with 16 bases between. The CDR3 DNA follows: TGTGCCAGCAGTTTCCTTCAACCGAACCCGAATTCACCCCTCCACTTT. This codes for CASSFLQPNPNSPLHF.

The chain couples TRBV6-5 to TRBJ2-7, with 13 bases identical to TRBD2. Germline V CDR1 and CDR2: MNHEY, SVGAGI. V shed 2 bases, J shed 2 bases, and the junction held 3 bases outside the gene matches. The CDR3 has 16 residues. The CDR3 DNA reads TGTGCCAGCAGTTACCGGGGACTAGCGGGAACCTACGAGCAGTACTTC. Translated: CASSYRGLAGTYEQYF.

The rearrangement uses TRBV6-5 and TRBJ1-5; 7 bases align to TRBD1. CDR3 size: 13 residues. Looked up from germline, CDR1 is MNHEY and CDR2 is SVGAGI. J gave up 8 bases and V 4 bases, and 5 bases lay outside the gene matches. CDR3 DNA sequence: TGTGCCAGCAGTTCAGGGGGAGAGAAGCCCCAGCATTTT. This gives the protein CASSSGGEKPQHF.